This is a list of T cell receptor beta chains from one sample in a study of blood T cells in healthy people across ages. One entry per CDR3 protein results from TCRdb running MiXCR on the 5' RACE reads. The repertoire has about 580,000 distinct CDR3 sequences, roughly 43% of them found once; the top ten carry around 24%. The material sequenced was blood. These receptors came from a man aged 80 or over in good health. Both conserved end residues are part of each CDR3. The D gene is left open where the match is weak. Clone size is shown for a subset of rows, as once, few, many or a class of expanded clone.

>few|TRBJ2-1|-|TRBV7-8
CASSPLTTGGEQFF
TGTGCCAGCAGCCCCCTGACTACTGGGGGTGAGCAGTTCTTC
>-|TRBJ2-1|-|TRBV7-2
CASSLRSVSNEQFF
TGTGCCAGCAGCTTAAGGTCCGTTTCCAATGAGCAGTTCTTC
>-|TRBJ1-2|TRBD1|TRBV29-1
CSVGQEDDYGYTF
TGCAGCGTGGGACAGGAAGATGACTATGGCTACACCTTC
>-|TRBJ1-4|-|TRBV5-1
CASSSPRTAEKLFF
TGCGCCAGCAGCAGCCCTAGGACTGCAGAAAAACTGTTTTTT
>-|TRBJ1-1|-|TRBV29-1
CSVAPGRGSDTEAFF
TGCAGCGTTGCCCCCGGACGGGGTAGCGACACTGAAGCTTTCTTT
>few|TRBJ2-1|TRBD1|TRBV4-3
CASSQGGGPYNEQFF
TGCGCCAGCAGCCAAGGAGGGGGCCCTTACAATGAGCAGTTCTTC
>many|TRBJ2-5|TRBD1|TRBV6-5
CASSYTGTGETQYF
TGTGCCAGCAGTTACACCGGGACAGGGGAGACCCAGTACTTC
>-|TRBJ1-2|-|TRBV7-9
CASSLDGPNFGGYTF
TGTGCCAGCAGCTTAGATGGACCGAATTTCGGCGGCTACACCTTC
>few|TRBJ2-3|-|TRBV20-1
CSARSTTIRTDTQYF
TGCAGTGCACGTTCCACTACTATAAGAACAGATACGCAGTATTTT
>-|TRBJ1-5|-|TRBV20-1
CSATWQGWGYNQPQHF
TGCAGTGCTACCTGGCAGGGGTGGGGATACAATCAGCCCCAGCATTTT
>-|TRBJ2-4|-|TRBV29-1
CSVVGTPRGIQYF
TGCAGCGTTGTGGGGACCCCGAGGGGCATTCAGTACTTC
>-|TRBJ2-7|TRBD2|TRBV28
CASGLAGTYEQYF
TGTGCCAGCGGACTAGCGGGGACCTACGAGCAGTACTTC
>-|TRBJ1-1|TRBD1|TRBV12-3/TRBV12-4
CASSFYRGSEAFF
TGTGCCAGCAGTTTTTACAGGGGGTCTGAAGCTTTCTTT
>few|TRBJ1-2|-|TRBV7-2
CASSLRDGNYGYTF
TGTGCCAGCAGCTTAAGGGACGGTAACTATGGCTACACCTTC
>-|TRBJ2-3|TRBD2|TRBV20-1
CSALGLAGGPSTDTQYF
TGCAGTGCCCTCGGACTAGCGGGAGGGCCTAGCACAGATACGCAGTATTTT
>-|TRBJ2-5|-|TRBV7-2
CASSLYWDTKTQYF
TGTGCCAGCAGCTTATATTGGGACACGAAGACCCAGTACTTC
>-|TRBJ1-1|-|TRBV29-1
CSVASGSAEAFF
TGCAGCGTTGCTTCTGGGTCGGCTGAAGCTTTCTTT
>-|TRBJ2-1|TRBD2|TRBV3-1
CASSQEASGGVGEQFF
TGTGCCAGCAGCCAAGAGGCTAGCGGGGGGGTAGGTGAGCAGTTCTTC
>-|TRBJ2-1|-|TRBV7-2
CASSRILLLSSYNEQFF
TGTGCCAGCAGCCGCATCCTATTGTTAAGCTCCTACAATGAGCAGTTCTTC
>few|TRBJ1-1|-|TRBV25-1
CASSPFGGTRNTEAFF
TGTGCCAGCAGCCCCTTCGGGGGGACGCGGAACACTGAAGCTTTCTTT
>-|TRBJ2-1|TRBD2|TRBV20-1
CSASWGTSGSSYNEQFF
TGCAGTGCTTCCTGGGGGACTAGCGGGAGCTCCTACAATGAGCAGTTCTTC
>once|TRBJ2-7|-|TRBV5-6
CASSLQLEQYF
TGTGCCAGCAGCCTCCAGCTCGAGCAGTACTTC
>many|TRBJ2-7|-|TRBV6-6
CASSYQGGYEQYF
TGTGCCAGCAGTTACCAGGGGGGCTACGAGCAGTACTTC
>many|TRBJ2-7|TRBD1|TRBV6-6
CASHQQGAYEQYF
TGTGCCAGCCACCAGCAGGGGGCCTACGAGCAGTACTTC
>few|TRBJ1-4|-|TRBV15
CATSRDPGEKLFF
TGTGCCACCAGCAGAGATCCGGGGGAAAAACTGTTTTTT
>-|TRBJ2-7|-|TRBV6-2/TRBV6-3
CANPNTGNEQYF
TGTGCCAACCCTAATACAGGGAACGAGCAGTACTTC
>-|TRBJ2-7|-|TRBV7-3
CASSLRAAVNEQYF
TGTGCCAGCAGCTTAAGAGCGGCAGTCAATGAGCAGTACTTC
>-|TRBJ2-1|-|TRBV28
CASCQGRSYNEQFF
TGTGCCAGCTGCCAGGGGCGCTCCTACAATGAGCAGTTCTTC
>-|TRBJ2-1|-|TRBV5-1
CASSPLGSPYNEQFF
TGCGCCAGCAGCCCCCTTGGGAGCCCCTACAATGAGCAGTTCTTC
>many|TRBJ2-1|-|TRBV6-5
CASSYSHSGSSYNEQFF
TGTGCCAGCAGTTACTCCCACAGCGGCAGCTCCTACAATGAGCAGTTCTTC
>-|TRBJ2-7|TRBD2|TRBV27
CASSPRTSGRSYEQYF
TGCGCCAGCAGTCCAAGGACTAGCGGGAGATCCTACGAGCAGTACTTC